This TCR beta chain appears in the sequencing data of a study of cytomegalovirus exposure and HLA in healthy donors. In the PCR, 60 Vbeta and 13 Jbeta primers were used. The repertoire was sequenced with immunoSEQ multiplex PCR; TCRdb's copy has only in-frame clones and lacks some. This repertoire comprises 200,000 or so clones; its ten largest clones make up roughly 1.2%. This CDR3 has 14 residues. The germline V and J ends were trimmed by 3 bases and 1 base, with 10 bases remaining between them. Germline V gives CDR1 SGHTA, CDR2 FQGNSA. This rearrangement joins TRBV7-2 to TRBJ2-7; possibly TRBD2 for D (5 bases). The TCR sequence derives from a girl aged 2-10 years in good health and CMV-seropositive. Sequencing was done on a sample of PBMCs. As DNA, the CDR3 is TGTGCCAGCAGCTTGTCTCGGGGTTCCTACGAGCAGTACTTC. It translates to CASSLSRGSYEQYF.